Sequencing of this T cell receptor (beta chain) was carried out in a study of metastatic and nonmetastatic thyroid tumors. Study background: Comparison of repertoires was carried out across blood and tumor or nodule tissue from malignant and benign thyroid patients.

Study-level points and caveats: Reportedly, malignant thyroid tumors had significantly higher TCR beta diversity than benign nodules, in blood and tumor.

Germline CDR1 is SGHTA and CDR2 is FQGNSA. Trimming shortened V by 5 bases and J by 3 bases, and 19 bases separated the two germline ends. The CDR3 spans 17 residues. This clone was recorded many times. Its antigen is as yet unknown. Methods used by the authors: CDR3 differences across clinicopathological groups were used to build a distant-metastasis classifier for papillary thyroid cancer. TCRdb reprocessed the PCR reads via MiXCR. Here the V and J calls rest on TCRdb's processing, not on the authors' analysis. The sample records tens of thousands of clones, roughly 12% being singletons. Nobody among the patients had been given any treatment before thyroid surgery.

J is TRBJ1-4 and V is TRBV7-2, with D possibly TRBD1 on 5 matching bases. The TCR originated in a female donor with papillary thyroid cancer or a benign thyroid nodule (not recorded which). Some clones in this sample may be carry-over from other donors' samples. Sample: blood. CDR3: CASSLPWGERANEKLFF. The CDR3 DNA reads as TGTGCCAGCAGCCTCCCGTGGGGGGAAAGGGCTAATGAAAAACTGTTTTTT.